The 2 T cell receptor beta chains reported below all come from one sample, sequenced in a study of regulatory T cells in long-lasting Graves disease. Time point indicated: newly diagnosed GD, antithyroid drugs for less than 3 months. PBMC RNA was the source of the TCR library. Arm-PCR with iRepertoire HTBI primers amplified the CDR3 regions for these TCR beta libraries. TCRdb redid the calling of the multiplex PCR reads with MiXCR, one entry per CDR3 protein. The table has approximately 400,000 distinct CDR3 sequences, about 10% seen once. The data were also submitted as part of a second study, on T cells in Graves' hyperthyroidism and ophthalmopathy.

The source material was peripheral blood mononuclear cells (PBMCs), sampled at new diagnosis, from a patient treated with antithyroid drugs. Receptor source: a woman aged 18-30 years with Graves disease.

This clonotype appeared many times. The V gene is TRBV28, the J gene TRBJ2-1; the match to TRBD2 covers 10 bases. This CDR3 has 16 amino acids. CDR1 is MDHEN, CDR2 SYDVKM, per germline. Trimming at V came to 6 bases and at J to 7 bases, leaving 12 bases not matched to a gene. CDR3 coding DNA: TGTGCCAGCAGAATAATGGGAGCGGGAGGGCTTAATGAGCAGTTCTTC. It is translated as CASRIMGAGGLNEQFF.

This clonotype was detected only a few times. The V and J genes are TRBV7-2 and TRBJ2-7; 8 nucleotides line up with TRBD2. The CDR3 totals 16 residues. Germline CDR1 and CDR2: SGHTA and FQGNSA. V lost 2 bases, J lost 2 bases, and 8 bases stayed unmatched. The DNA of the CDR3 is TGTGCCAGCAGCTTATTTGAACTAGCGGATACCTACGAGCAGTACTTC. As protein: CASSLFELADTYEQYF.